This section outlines one T cell receptor (beta chain) sequence together with its context. V was clipped by 2 bases and J by 6 bases, with 8 bases between them. Germline-derived CDR1 and CDR2 are KGHSH and LQKENI. This CDR3 comprises 13 residues. The entry originates in a study of shared clonotypes between healthy human individuals. Turning to the study itself: Three CD4 naive, three CD4 memory, two CD8 naive and one CD8 memory plate were used per donor.

The assay was carried out at the deep level. Here immunoSEQ multiplex PCR was the method, and the copy in TCRdb shows in-frame clones only, minus some. Found here are 800,000 to 1,200,000 clones, roughly 74% of them singletons; the top ten hold approximately 0.5%. The chain employs TRBV18 and TRBJ2-1; no clear D. The sequence was collected from a man aged 18-30 years in good health. Some clones in this sample may be carry-over from other donors' samples. The sequenced sample consisted of memory CD4+ T cells from PBMCs. Sample subset: CD45RA-negative fraction. The CDR3 loop reads CASSPIPSNEQFF. The CDR3 nucleotides are TGTGCCAGCTCACCAATCCCGAGCAATGAGCAGTTCTTC.